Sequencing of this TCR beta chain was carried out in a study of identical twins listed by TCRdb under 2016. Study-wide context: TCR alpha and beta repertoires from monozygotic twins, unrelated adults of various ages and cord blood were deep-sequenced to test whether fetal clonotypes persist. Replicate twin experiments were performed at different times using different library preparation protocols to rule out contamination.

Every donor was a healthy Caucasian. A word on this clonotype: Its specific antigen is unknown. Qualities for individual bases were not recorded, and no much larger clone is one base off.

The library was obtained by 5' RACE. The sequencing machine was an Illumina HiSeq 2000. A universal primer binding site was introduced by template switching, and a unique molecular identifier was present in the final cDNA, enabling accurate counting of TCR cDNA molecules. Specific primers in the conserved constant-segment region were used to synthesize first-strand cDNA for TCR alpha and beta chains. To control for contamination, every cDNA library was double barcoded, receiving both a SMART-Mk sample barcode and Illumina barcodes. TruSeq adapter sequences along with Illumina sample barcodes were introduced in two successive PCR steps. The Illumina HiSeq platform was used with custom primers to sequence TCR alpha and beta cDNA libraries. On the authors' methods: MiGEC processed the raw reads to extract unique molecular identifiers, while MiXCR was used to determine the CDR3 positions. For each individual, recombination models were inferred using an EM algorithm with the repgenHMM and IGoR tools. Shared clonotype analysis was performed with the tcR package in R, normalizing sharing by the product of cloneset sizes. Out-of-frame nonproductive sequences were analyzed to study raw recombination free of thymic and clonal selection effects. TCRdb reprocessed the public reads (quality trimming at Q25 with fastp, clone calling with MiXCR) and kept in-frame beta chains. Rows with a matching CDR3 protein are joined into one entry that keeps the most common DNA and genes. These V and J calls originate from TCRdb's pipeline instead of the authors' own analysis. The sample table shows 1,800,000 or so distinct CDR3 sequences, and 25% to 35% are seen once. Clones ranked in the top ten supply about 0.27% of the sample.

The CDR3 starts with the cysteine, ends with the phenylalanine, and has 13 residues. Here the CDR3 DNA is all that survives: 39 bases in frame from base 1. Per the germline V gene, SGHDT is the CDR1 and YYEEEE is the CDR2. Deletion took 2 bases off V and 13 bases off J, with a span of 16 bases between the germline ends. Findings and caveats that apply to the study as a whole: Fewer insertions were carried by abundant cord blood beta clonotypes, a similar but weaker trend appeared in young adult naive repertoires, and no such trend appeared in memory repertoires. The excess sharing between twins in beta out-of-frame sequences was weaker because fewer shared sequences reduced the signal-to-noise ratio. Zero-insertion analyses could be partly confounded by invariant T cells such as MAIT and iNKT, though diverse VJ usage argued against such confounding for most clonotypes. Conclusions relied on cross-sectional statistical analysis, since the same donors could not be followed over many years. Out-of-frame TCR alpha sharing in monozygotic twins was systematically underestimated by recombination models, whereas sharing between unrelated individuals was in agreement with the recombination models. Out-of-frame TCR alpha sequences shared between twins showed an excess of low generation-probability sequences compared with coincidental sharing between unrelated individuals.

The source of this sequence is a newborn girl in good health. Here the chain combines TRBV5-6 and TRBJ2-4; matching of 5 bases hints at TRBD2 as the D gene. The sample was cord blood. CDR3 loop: CASSFGIYNEQYF. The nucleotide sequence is TGTGCCAGCAGCTTCGGGATCTACAATGAGCAGTACTTC.